The 29 T cell receptor beta chains reported below all come from one sample, sequenced in a study of blood T cells in healthy people across ages. Through a sample-barcoded 5' primer and a J-beta primer mix, a second PCR was run for roughly 6 to 12 cycles. TCRdb passed the 5' RACE reads through MiXCR, listing each CDR3 protein once. Of roughly 1.5 million distinct CDR3 sequences listed, 40% to 45% were seen once; the top ten hold 4%. The sample taken for sequencing was blood. All receptors derive from a woman under 30 in good health.

This clonotype was recorded a few times. The chain recombines TRBV3-1 with TRBJ1-5, with a tentative D call TRBD1 (5 bases). This CDR3 contains 15 residues. The V gene lost 4 bases and the J gene lost 4 bases, with 14 bases spanning the gap. Germline V lookup: CDR1 LGHDT, CDR2 YNNKEL (reference sequence). The CDR3 is CASSPAGTQNQPQHF. The DNA for the CDR3 is TGTGCCAGCAGCCCGGCCGGGACCCAAAATCAGCCCCAGCATTTT. Variable domain in full (rest from reference TRBV3-1 and TRBJ1-5): DTAVSQTPKYLVTQMGNDKSIKCEQNLGHDTMYWYKQDSKKFLKIMFSYNNKELIINETVPNRFSPKSPDKAHLNLHINSLELGDSAVYFCASSPAGTQNQPQHFGDGTRLSIL.

The chain joins TRBV27 to TRBJ2-1, with D perhaps matching TRBD2 (6 bases). Germline CDR1 reads MNHEY; CDR2 reads SMNVEV (reference sequence). The V and J ends lost 1 base and 2 bases respectively, with 9 bases between them. CDR3 length: 15 residues. The CDR3 loop reads CASSLYRGTYNEQFF. The CDR3 DNA sequence: TGTGCCAGCAGTTTATACCGGGGGACCTACAATGAGCAGTTCTTC.

This chain uses TRBV4-2 with TRBJ2-3; the D is unclear. CDR1 and CDR2 from the germline V gene are LGHNA and YNFKEQ. The V end lost 0 bases, the J end lost 0 bases, and 16 bases lay between the germline ends. There are 18 residues in the CDR3. The CDR3: CASSQEKANPSSTDTQYF. The CDR3 DNA reads TGTGCCAGCAGCCAAGAGAAAGCGAACCCCTCTAGCACAGATACGCAGTATTTT.

This chain links TRBV20-1 with TRBJ1-4; D is perhaps TRBD1 (5 bases). Trimming left V 0 bases short and J 0 bases short, with 17 bases between. This CDR3 spans 18 amino acids. Germline assignment: CDR1 DFQATT and CDR2 SNEGSKA (reference sequence). The chain's CDR3 is CSARDQGRRTATNEKLFF. The DNA of the CDR3 is TGCAGTGCTAGAGATCAGGGCAGGAGGACTGCAACTAATGAAAAACTGTTTTTT.

This clonotype was observed at least ten times. The chain links TRBV27 to TRBJ2-1, with 7 bases fitting TRBD1. TRBJ2-7 matches the DNA end more closely, so the J call is doubtful. CDR3 length: 16 residues. Germline-derived CDR1 and CDR2 are MNHEY and SMNVEV (reference sequence). CDR3 amino acids: CASSPMTGISYNEQYF. The CDR3 region has the DNA TGTGCCAGCAGTCCTATGACAGGGATCTCCTACAATGAGCAGTACTTC.

J is TRBJ2-5 and V is TRBV12-3 or TRBV12-4; 10 nucleotides align to TRBD2. The DNA end is a closer match to TRBJ2-7, so the J assignment may be wrong. This CDR3 spans 18 amino acids. CDR3 sequence reads: CASSPGTPLAGVPSEQYF. The CDR3 coding sequence is TGTGCCAGCAGTCCAGGGACCCCCCTAGCGGGGGTACCATCCGAGCAGTACTTC.

This chain joins TRBV7-2 and TRBJ2-7, with D unresolved. This CDR3 spans 14 amino acids. Germline V gene data show CDR1 as SGHTA and CDR2 as FQGNSA. The germline V and J ends were trimmed by 2 bases and 2 bases, with 10 bases remaining between them. Here the CDR3 reads CASSLRLGPYEQYF. The CDR3 nucleotides read TGTGCCAGCAGCTTAAGGTTGGGCCCCTACGAGCAGTACTTC.

The chain employs TRBV29-1 and TRBJ1-4; D is ambiguous. The germline V gene encodes CDR1 SQVTM and CDR2 ANQGSEA. V was trimmed by 3 bases and J by 0 bases, leaving 5 bases between them. The CDR3 contains 13 residues. This CDR3 reads CSVETATNEKLFF. The CDR3 DNA reads as TGCAGCGTTGAGACTGCAACTAATGAAAAACTGTTTTTT.

This clonotype showed up just a few times. This chain links TRBV2 with TRBJ2-1; a weak D match, TRBD1 (5 bases). CDR1 is SNHLY and CDR2 is FYNNEI in the germline V gene. Trimming left V 1 base short and J 5 bases short, with 9 bases between. The CDR3 totals 14 residues. CDR3: CASSEGRVNNEQFF. The CDR3 coding sequence is TGTGCCAGCAGTGAAGGCAGGGTCAACAATGAGCAGTTCTTC.

This clonotype has a handful of counts. This sequence joins TRBV4-3 and TRBJ2-7; TRBD2 might be the D (5 bases). The V and J ends lost 0 bases and 7 bases respectively, with 22 bases between them. The germline V gene encodes CDR1 LGHNA and CDR2 YSLEER. CDR3 length: 17 amino acids. The CDR3 sequence is CASSQDHQIAYYNEQYF. CDR3 DNA sequence: TGCGCCAGCAGCCAAGACCACCAAATAGCGTATTACAATGAGCAGTACTTC.

The rearrangement links TRBV7-2 to TRBJ2-1; no reliable D call. The J call is in doubt because the DNA end fits TRBJ2-7 better. CDR3 length equals 15 residues. Germline lookup yields CDR1 SGHTA and CDR2 FQGNSA. CDR3 DNA sequence: TGTGCCAGCAGCTTCCGTTTGGACCTCTACAATGAGCAGTACTTC. Translation gives CASSFRLDLYNEQYF.

Comments on this clonotype: Since a much larger clone is just one base distant, this may be a read error. This chain connects TRBV15 to TRBJ1-5; D is unclear. The CDR3 contains 12 residues. Trimming left V 0 bases short and J 6 bases short, with 3 bases between. CDR1 is LNHNV and CDR2 is YYDKDF in the germline V gene (reference sequence). CDR3 coding DNA: TGTGCCACCAGCAGAGATCCTCAGCCCCAGCATTTT. It codes for CATSRDPQPQHF.

The chain is built from TRBV20-1 and TRBJ1-2, with TRBD1 matching over 7 bases. Trimming took 3 bases from V and 0 from J; bases not matched to a gene: 4. Germline CDR1 is DFQATT and CDR2 is SNEGSKA (reference sequence). The CDR3 consists of 14 residues. The CDR3 loop is CSASQTGSNYGYTF. In DNA form, the CDR3 reads TGCAGTGCTAGCCAGACAGGGTCTAACTATGGCTACACCTTC.

In this sample, this clonotype turned up once. The rearrangement links TRBV6-5 to TRBJ1-2; 7 bases agree with TRBD1. The CDR3 has 14 residues. Trimming cost V 4 bases and J 5 bases; bases outside gene matches: 7. Per germline, CDR1 MNHEY and CDR2 SVGAGI. CDR3 bases: TGTGCCAGCAGTTCGCGACAGGGTTGGTATGGCTACACCTTC. Translating it yields CASSSRQGWYGYTF.

The V and J genes are TRBV29-1 and TRBJ2-7; TRBD2 is a possible D gene (5 bases). Germline lookup yields CDR1 SQVTM and CDR2 ANQGSEA. CDR3 length equals 12 residues. V lost 4 bases and J 2 bases, leaving 9 bases between the germline ends. CDR3 region: CSVAEGTYEQYF. The CDR3 region has the DNA TGCAGCGTTGCCGAGGGTACCTACGAGCAGTACTTC.

The table lists this clonotype with a few counts. The chain is built from TRBV29-1 and TRBJ2-6; D not resolved. V lost 3 bases and J 2 bases, leaving 5 bases between the germline ends. The germline V gene has CDR1 SQVTM and CDR2 ANQGSEA. This CDR3 region has 13 residues. DNA of the CDR3: TGCAGCGTTGATGTAGCTGGGGCCAACGTCCTGACTTTC. Encoded protein: CSVDVAGANVLTF. The full variable domain, rest sourced from reference TRBV29-1 and TRBJ2-6, is SAVISQKPSRDICQRGTSLTIQCQVDSQVTMMFWYRQQPGQSLTLIATANQGSEATYESGFVIDKFPISRPNLTFSTLTVSNMSPEDSSIYLCSVDVAGANVLTFGAGSRLTVL.

There are a few counts of this clonotype. The J gene is TRBJ1-2, the V gene TRBV20-1; possibly TRBD1 for D (5 bases). The V and J ends lost 2 bases and 6 bases respectively, with 19 bases between them. CDR3 length: 15 residues. In germline, CDR1 is DFQATT, CDR2 SNEGSKA (reference sequence). The CDR3 DNA sequence: TGCAGTGCTAGAACGACAGTGAAAGGCCCCCATGGCTACACCTTC. This encodes CSARTTVKGPHGYTF.

Details on this clonotype: One end of the junction fails to match germline, which may point to a read error. This chain connects TRBV12-3 or TRBV12-4 to TRBJ1-1; 7 bases align to TRBD1. This CDR3 comprises 14 residues. This CDR3 reads CASSFHRGQTETFF. The CDR3 DNA is TGTGCCAGCAGTTTCCACAGGGGTCAAACTGAAACTTTCTTT.

Only one count was recorded for this clonotype. The chain carries TRBV4-1 and TRBJ1-1, with D unclear. The V end was cut by 1 base, the J end by 5 bases, with 14 bases between. From germline, CDR1 is MGHRA and CDR2 YSYEKL. CDR3 length: 15 residues. Here the CDR3 reads CASSQGWEGKTEAFF. CDR3 sequence (DNA): TGCGCCAGCAGCCAAGGATGGGAGGGTAAGACTGAAGCTTTCTTT.

This clonotype was seen a handful of times. The CDR3 reads CATLRAPGEKLFF. CDR3 in DNA: TGTGCCACCCTCCGGGCGCCCGGTGAAAAACTGTTTTTT. This chain connects TRBV28 to TRBJ1-4, with D unresolved. This CDR3 is 13 amino acids long. The germline V gene has CDR1 MDHEN and CDR2 SYDVKM. Trimming removed 10 bases at V and 7 bases at J, with 16 bases between.

The sample holds a few counts of this clonotype. The rearrangement links TRBV6-6 to TRBJ2-3; TRBD2 might be the D (7 bases). Germline V CDR1 and CDR2: MNHNY, SVGAGI (reference sequence). The CDR3 contains 17 residues. Trimming stripped 0 bases from V and 0 bases from J, with 13 bases between. CDR3 nucleotide sequence: TGTGCCAGCAGTTACTCGAACGCGGGGGCCAGCACAGATACGCAGTATTTT. Protein: CASSYSNAGASTDTQYF.

Only one count was recorded for this clonotype. The chain links TRBV12-5 to TRBJ1-1; 9 bases line up with TRBD1. The V gene end was trimmed by 6 bases and the J gene end by 5 bases; junction bases not matched to a gene: 4. Per the germline V gene, CDR1 is LGHNT and CDR2 is FRNRAP. The CDR3 is 13 amino acids. CDR3 in amino acids: CASGGTGITEAFF. CDR3 coding DNA: TGTGCTAGTGGGGGGACAGGGATAACTGAAGCTTTCTTT.

The CDR3 is CSARHRDRGLIYGYTF. The CDR3 coding sequence is TGCAGTGCTAGGCACCGGGACAGGGGGCTGATCTATGGCTACACCTTC. The rearrangement links TRBV20-1 to TRBJ1-2, with 12 bases identical to TRBD1. After removal of 3 bases from V and 4 bases from J, the junction contained 9 bases not matched to a gene. Germline CDR1 is DFQATT and CDR2 is SNEGSKA (reference sequence). CDR3 length: 16 residues.

The rearrangement uses TRBV7-9 and TRBJ1-1; D uncertain. Germline CDR1 SEHNR, CDR2 FQNEAQ (reference sequence). Trimming cost V 1 base and J 4 bases, with 10 bases left between them. The CDR3 is 14 residues long. For the CDR3, the DNA is TGTGCCAGCAGCTTAGTAGGGCAGAGCACTGAAGCTTTCTTT. Translating gives CASSLVGQSTEAFF.

The chain carries TRBV29-1 and TRBJ1-4; maybe TRBD1 (6 bases). Germline V gene sequence: CDR1 SQVTM, CDR2 ANQGSEA. The CDR3 totals 12 residues. The V gene lost 7 bases and the J gene lost 5 bases, with 11 bases spanning the gap. The CDR3 DNA sequence: TGCAGCGGCGGGACACCCAATGAAAAACTGTTTTTT. Amino acids: CSGGTPNEKLFF.

This clonotype came up a few times. V is TRBV7-9 and J is TRBJ1-1, with D possibly matching TRBD1 (5 bases). Trimming cost V 5 bases and J 11 bases, with 18 bases left between them. Germline CDR1 and CDR2: SEHNR and FQNEAQ (reference sequence). The CDR3 runs 13 residues. The CDR3 DNA follows: TGTGCCAGCAGCGCCCGGGACGGGACGGTCGCTTTCTTT. This translates into CASSARDGTVAFF.

J is TRBJ1-5 and V is TRBV6-6; D unclear. V lost 4 bases to trimming and J lost 0 bases, with 7 bases between them. Germline assignment: CDR1 MNHNY and CDR2 SVGAGI (reference sequence). The CDR3 is 14 amino acids. CDR3 protein: CASSSYPSNQPQHF. DNA of the CDR3: TGTGCCAGCAGTTCGTATCCTAGCAATCAGCCCCAGCATTTT.

J is TRBJ2-1 and V is TRBV7-2, with D unresolved. V lost 6 bases to trimming and J lost 13 bases, with 22 bases between them. Germline V gene lookup returns CDR1 SGHTA and CDR2 FQGNSA. The CDR3 is 14 amino acids. CDR3 amino acids: CASSPRLIQETQFF. CDR3 DNA: TGTGCCAGCAGTCCTCGGCTGATCCAAGAGACCCAGTTCTTC.

The gene calls are TRBV7-2 and TRBJ1-2; D perhaps matches TRBD1 (5 bases). Germline CDR1 SGHTA, CDR2 FQGNSA. The CDR3 is 14 residues long. V shed 7 bases and J shed 0 bases, with 12 bases lying between them. CDR3 loop: CASTLGGANYGYTF. The CDR3 DNA is TGTGCCAGCACCCTGGGGGGAGCTAACTATGGCTACACCTTC.